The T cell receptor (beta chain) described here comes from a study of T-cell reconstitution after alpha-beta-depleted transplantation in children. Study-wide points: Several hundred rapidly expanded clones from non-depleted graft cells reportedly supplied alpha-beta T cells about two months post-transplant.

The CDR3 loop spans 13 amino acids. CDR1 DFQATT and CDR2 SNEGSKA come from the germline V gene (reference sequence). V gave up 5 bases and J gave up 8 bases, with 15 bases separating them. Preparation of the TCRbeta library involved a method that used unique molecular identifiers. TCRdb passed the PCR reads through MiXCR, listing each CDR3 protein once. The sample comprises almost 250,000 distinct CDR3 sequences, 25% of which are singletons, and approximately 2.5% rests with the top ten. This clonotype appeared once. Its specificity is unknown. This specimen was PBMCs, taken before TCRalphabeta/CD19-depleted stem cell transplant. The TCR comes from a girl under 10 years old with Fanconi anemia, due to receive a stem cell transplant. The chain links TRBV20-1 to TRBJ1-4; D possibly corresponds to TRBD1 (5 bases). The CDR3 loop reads CSADLTGDEKLFF. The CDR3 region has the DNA TGCAGTGCTGACCTTACAGGCGACGAAAAACTGTTTTTT.